Listed here are 30 T cell receptor beta chains from one sample, sequenced in a study of T cell responses to AZD1222 COVID-19 vaccine (dated by TCRdb to 2020 to 2022). Library prep was done by the immunoSEQ multiplex PCR assay. TCRdb retrieved this table from immuneACCESS and kept in-frame rearrangements only. Not all clones are present; in checked studies, unresolved V genes account for under half, and no reason is known for the remainder. This sample has roughly 120,000 clones in its table, and around 92% of those were observed once. 3.5% to 5% of the sample is taken by the ten largest. The time point label of this sample denotes: baseline before first vaccination. The sequencing used peripheral blood, collected on day 0 of AZD1222 vaccination. The receptor source for this set is an adult in good health.

The chain couples TRBV5-1 to TRBJ1-3; D not resolved. Germline V gene lookup returns CDR1 SGHRS and CDR2 YFSETQ. V lost 0 bases, J lost 0 bases, and 10 bases lay in between. CDR3 length equals 16 residues. Here the CDR3 DNA reads TGCGCCAGCAGCTTGGAGACTGGCGACTCTGGAAACACCATATATTTT. It codes for CASSLETGDSGNTIYF.

The chain combines TRBV7-2 with TRBJ2-7; possible D gene TRBD2, 6 bases. This CDR3 is built from 15 residues. V was pared by 2 bases and J by 3 bases, with 14 bases between. CDR1 and CDR2 (germline): SGHTA, FQGNSA. CDR3 sequence: CASSLRWGVLYEQYF. In nucleotides, the CDR3 is TGTGCCAGCAGCTTAAGGTGGGGGGTTCTCTACGAGCAGTACTTC.

The chain has TRBV3-1 (or the pseudogene TRBV3-2) and TRBJ1-6; weak D call: TRBD1 (5 bases). The ends were cut back, 3 bases at V and 6 bases at J, with 12 bases in the middle. Germline assignment: CDR1 LGHDT and CDR2 YNNKEL (reference sequence). The CDR3 loop spans 15 amino acids. Here the CDR3 reads CASSHRDRINSPLHF. CDR3 nucleotides: TGTGCCAGCAGCCATCGGGACCGAATTAATTCACCCCTCCACTTT.

About this clone: At the DNA level, this CDR3 is encoded by other sequences in the same sample as well. This chain links TRBV3-1 (or the pseudogene TRBV3-2) with TRBJ1-1; a possible D gene is TRBD1 (6 bases). Germline V gene lookup returns CDR1 LGHDT and CDR2 YNNKEL (reference sequence). Trimming took off 3 bases at V and 1 base at J, with 6 bases between the two ends. This CDR3 has 13 amino acids. The CDR3 sequence is CASSQGQNTEAFF. The CDR3 region has the DNA TGTGCCAGCAGCCAGGGACAGAACACTGAAGCTTTCTTT.

The rearrangement links TRBV28 to TRBJ2-2, with D perhaps matching TRBD2 (7 bases). This CDR3 spans 13 amino acids. Germline-derived CDR1 and CDR2 are MDHEN and SYDVKM. V lost 5 bases, J lost 5 bases, and 9 bases lay in between. The CDR3 DNA is TGTGCCAGCAGTGGGGGGGCTACCGGGGAGCTGTTTTTT. It is translated as CASSGGATGELFF. The full variable domain, with the rest looked up from reference TRBV28 and TRBJ2-2, is DVKVTQSSRYLVKRTGEKVFLECVQDMDHENMFWYRQDPGLGLRLIYFSYDVKMKEKGDIPEGYSVSREKKERFSLILESASTNQTSMYLCASSGGATGELFFGEGSRLTVL.

This chain links TRBV28 with TRBJ1-5; 10 positions match TRBD1. The CDR3 is 15 amino acids. J was trimmed by 7 bases and V by 6 bases; bases with no gene match: 9. The germline V gene has CDR1 MDHEN and CDR2 SYDVKM. The CDR3 sequence is CASRPTGTGVQPQHF. CDR3 nucleotides: TGTGCCAGCAGACCGACCGGGACAGGGGTGCAGCCCCAGCATTTT.

The chain links TRBV6-5 to TRBJ2-1; TRBD2 is a possible D gene (6 bases). CDR3 length: 15 amino acids. Germline lookup yields CDR1 MNHEY and CDR2 SVGAGI. Trimming removed 0 bases from V and 6 bases from J, with 12 bases in between. The CDR3 DNA follows: TGTGCCAGCAGTTACTCTCCTGGAGCGGGCAATGAGCAGTTCTTC. Protein product: CASSYSPGAGNEQFF.

The chain has TRBV27 and TRBJ2-7; D is possibly TRBD1 (5 bases). The V gene's germline CDR1 is MNHEY and CDR2 SMNVEV (reference sequence). V was pared by 7 bases and J by 0 bases, with 13 bases between. There are 14 residues in the CDR3. CDR3 DNA: TGTGCCAGCAAGGTACAGGACACCTCCTACGAGCAGTACTTC. It is translated as CASKVQDTSYEQYF.

This clone was recorded a few times. The chain is built from TRBV5-1 and TRBJ1-6; D not certain. Germline CDR1 reads SGHRS; CDR2 reads YFSETQ. The CDR3 runs to 16 residues. Trimming stripped 1 base from V and 5 bases from J, with 13 bases between. For the CDR3, the DNA is TGCGCCAGCAGCTTGAGGGCAACCACCAATAATTCACCCCTCCACTTT. Amino acid sequence: CASSLRATTNNSPLHF.

This clone was picked up a small number of times. The V gene is TRBV28, the J gene TRBJ2-3; D is unresolved. CDR3 length equals 15 residues. Trimming took 5 bases from V and 1 from J, leaving 13 bases between them. Germline assignment: CDR1 MDHEN and CDR2 SYDVKM. This CDR3 reads CASSPFATRTDTQYF. The CDR3 DNA is TGTGCCAGCAGTCCGTTCGCGACGCGCACAGATACGCAGTATTTT.

The CDR3 here is CASSETYDRVYEQYF. The DNA for the CDR3 is TGTGCCAGCAGTGAAACTTATGACAGGGTCTACGAGCAGTACTTC. The rearrangement uses TRBV6-1 and TRBJ2-7; 7 bases align to TRBD1. Germline CDR1 and CDR2: MNHNS and SASEGT. The CDR3 has 15 residues. Losses at the gene ends were 2 bases for V and 3 bases for J; bases not matched to a gene: 7.

This sequence joins TRBV30 and TRBJ1-4; a weak D match, TRBD1 (6 bases). The CDR3 loop spans 13 amino acids. The V and J ends lost 3 bases and 10 bases respectively, with 15 bases between them. In germline, CDR1 is GTSNPN, CDR2 SVGIG (reference sequence). In nucleotides, the CDR3 is TGTGCCTGGAGACCTACAGGGTTCCCAAAACTGTTTTTT. It is translated as CAWRPTGFPKLFF. Based on the CDR3 plus reference TRBV30 and TRBJ1-4, the full variable domain is SQTIHQWPATLVQPVGSPLSLECTVEGTSNPNLYWYRQAAGRGLQLLFYSVGIGQISSEVPQNLSASRPQDRQFILSSKKLLLSDSGFYLCAWRPTGFPKLFFGSGTQLSVL.

This sequence joins TRBV7-9 and TRBJ1-1; D is perhaps TRBD1 (6 bases). The CDR3 extends over 12 amino acids. Trimming pared 10 bases from V and 6 bases from J, leaving 15 bases between. CDR1 SEHNR and CDR2 FQNEAQ come from the germline V gene (reference sequence). The CDR3: CATDTGLAEAFF. The CDR3, as DNA: TGTGCCACAGATACAGGGTTGGCTGAAGCTTTCTTT.

The V call is TRBV5-1, the J call TRBJ2-7; TRBD1 or TRBD2 may be the D gene (6 bases each). The germline V gene encodes CDR1 SGHRS and CDR2 YFSETQ. This CDR3 contains 16 residues. With 3 bases removed from V and 5 bases from J, the gap between germline ends came to 21 bases. The CDR3 is CASSWGAPGVQNEQYF. CDR3 DNA: TGCGCCAGCAGCTGGGGGGCCCCAGGGGTCCAAAACGAGCAGTACTTC.

The chain links TRBV30 to TRBJ1-5; D is perhaps TRBD1 (5 bases). The CDR3 has 13 amino acids. Germline CDR1 is GTSNPN and CDR2 is SVGIG (reference sequence). The V gene lost 8 bases and the J gene lost 6 bases, with 17 bases spanning the gap. The CDR3 coding sequence is TGTGCCGCCTCAGGGTCATCAAGTCAGCCCCAGCATTTT. Its translation: CAASGSSSQPQHF.

This clone was recorded only once. The rearrangement links TRBV5-4 to TRBJ1-1; 7 bases fit TRBD1. The CDR3 is made up of 13 amino acids. Germline assignment: CDR1 SGHNT and CDR2 YYREEE (reference sequence). Trimming removed 4 bases from V and 11 bases from J; junction bases left unmatched: 11. DNA of the CDR3: TGTGCCAGCAGCCTTCCGGACAGGTTGGACGCTTTCTTT. Translating gives CASSLPDRLDAFF.

The rearrangement joins TRBV10-1 to TRBJ1-2; D gene ambiguous. Trimming took 10 bases from V and 8 from J, leaving 17 bases between them. The CDR3 is 12 amino acids. Germline V gene sequence: CDR1 WNHNN, CDR2 SYGVQD (reference sequence). CDR3 in amino acids: CATQRPGGGYTF. The DNA for the CDR3 is TGCGCCACCCAACGCCCGGGTGGCGGCTACACCTTC.

The CDR3 protein is CASSRDQPTNEKLFF. CDR3 nucleotides: TGTGCCAGCTCGCGGGACCAACCAACTAATGAAAAACTGTTTTTT. The chain carries TRBV18 and TRBJ1-4, with a possible D match to TRBD1 (5 bases). The CDR3 extends over 15 amino acids. Per the germline V gene, CDR1 is KGHSH and CDR2 is LQKENI. With 6 bases removed from V and 0 bases from J, the gap between germline ends came to 11 bases.

The chain links TRBV4-1 to TRBJ1-2; D might be TRBD1 (6 bases). Trimming pared 0 bases from V and 3 bases from J, leaving 8 bases between. Germline values: CDR1 MGHRA, CDR2 YSYEKL. The CDR3 consists of 14 residues. DNA for the CDR3: TGCGCCAGCAGCCAAGAAAACAGGGACTATGGCTACACCTTC. Amino acids: CASSQENRDYGYTF.

This clone has a single count. The chain couples TRBV2 to TRBJ2-2; 7 positions agree with TRBD1. The V segment lost 6 bases and the J segment 4 bases; nucleotides outside the gene matches: 8. The CDR3 totals 15 residues. Looked up from germline, CDR1 is SNHLY and CDR2 is FYNNEI. The CDR3 sequence is CASRGTGAGTGELFF. In DNA, the CDR3 is TGTGCCAGCAGGGGAACAGGGGCGGGCACCGGGGAGCTGTTTTTT.

This chain joins TRBV5-1 and TRBJ1-2; possible D gene TRBD1, 6 bases. In germline, CDR1 is SGHRS, CDR2 YFSETQ. CDR3 length: 14 amino acids. The CDR3 DNA follows: TGCGGCAGTAGCGCCGGGACAATATGGGCCGGCTACACCTTC. Protein sequence: CGSSAGTIWAGYTF.

CDR3 amino acids: CASSLRTGQGFNEQFF. CDR3 DNA: TGTGCCAGCAGCTTAAGAACGGGACAAGGATTCAATGAGCAGTTCTTC. The J gene is TRBJ2-1, the V gene TRBV11-3, with D maybe TRBD1 (6 bases). V lost 2 bases and J 6 bases, leaving 17 bases between the germline ends. Germline loops: CDR1 SGHNT, CDR2 YENEEA. This CDR3 has 16 amino acids.

The V and J genes are TRBV28 and TRBJ2-1; possibly TRBD2 for D (5 bases). CDR1 and CDR2 (germline): MDHEN, SYDVKM. The CDR3 sequence is 12 residues long. The V and J ends lost 5 bases and 7 bases respectively, with 9 bases between them. The CDR3 is CASSGLVNEQFF. In DNA, the CDR3 is TGTGCCAGCAGTGGACTTGTTAATGAGCAGTTCTTC. The variable domain in full, completed from reference TRBV28 and TRBJ2-1, reads DVKVTQSSRYLVKRTGEKVFLECVQDMDHENMFWYRQDPGLGLRLIYFSYDVKMKEKGDIPEGYSVSREKKERFSLILESASTNQTSMYLCASSGLVNEQFFGPGTRLTVL.

The CDR3: CASSPSGGGNYEQYF. The CDR3 bases are TGTGCCAGCTCACCCTCCGGGGGGGGGAATTACGAGCAGTACTTC. J is TRBJ2-7 and V is TRBV18; 8 bases are shared with TRBD2. Germline CDR1 KGHSH, CDR2 LQKENI. Trimming cost V 3 bases and J 4 bases; bases outside gene matches: 8. This CDR3 is 15 amino acids long.

The J gene is TRBJ2-7, the V gene TRBV7-3; 12 bases align to TRBD2. The CDR3 runs to 14 residues. Losses at the gene ends were 3 bases for V and 6 bases for J; bases not matched to a gene: 3. Germline values: CDR1 SGHTA, CDR2 FQGTGA. The CDR3, as DNA: TGTGCCAGCAGCTTGACTAGCGGGAGTTTCGAGCAGTACTTC. Amino acid sequence: CASSLTSGSFEQYF. Supplemented by reference TRBV7-3 and TRBJ2-7, the full variable domain reads GAGVSQTPSNKVTEKGKYVELRCDPISGHTALYWYRQSLGQGPEFLIYFQGTGAADDSGLPNDRFFAVRPEGSVSTLKIQRTERGDSAVYLCASSLTSGSFEQYFGPGTRLTVT.

This rearrangement joins TRBV7-8 to TRBJ2-3; possibly TRBD1 or TRBD2 for D (5 bases each). CDR3 length: 16 amino acids. Per germline, CDR1 SGHVS and CDR2 FQNEAQ. Trimming stripped 2 bases from V and 6 bases from J, with 18 bases between. CDR3 protein: CASSLNPARDVDTQYF. CDR3 DNA: TGTGCCAGCAGCTTAAATCCGGCGAGGGACGTCGATACGCAGTATTTT.

The rearrangement joins TRBV2 to TRBJ1-5; TRBD1 might be the D (6 bases). The V end was cut by 6 bases, the J end by 7 bases, with 13 bases between. The CDR3 is 13 amino acids. Germline lookup yields CDR1 SNHLY and CDR2 FYNNEI. The CDR3 protein is CASSTSQGQPQHF. The CDR3 DNA is TGTGCCAGCAGCACCTCGCAGGGGCAGCCCCAGCATTTT. Complete variable domain (other parts from reference TRBV2 and TRBJ1-5): EPEVTQTPSHQVTQMGQEVILRCVPISNHLYFYWYRQILGQKVEFLVSFYNNEISEKSEIFDDQFSVERPDGSNFTLKIRSTKLEDSAMYFCASSTSQGQPQHFGDGTRLSIL.

The table lists this clone with a few counts. V gene TRBV4-1 combines with J gene TRBJ1-4, with 9 bases identical to TRBD1. The CDR3 covers 16 residues. Germline V gene data show CDR1 as MGHRA and CDR2 as YSYEKL. With 4 bases clipped from V and 8 bases from J, the junction kept 11 bases outside the gene matches. The CDR3 region has the DNA TGCGCCAGCAGCCGGGAACCCGGGACAGGGAGGGAAAAACTGTTTTTT. Protein sequence: CASSREPGTGREKLFF.

The CDR3 loop reads CSARTAATIYF. DNA for the CDR3: TGCAGTGCTAGGACAGCCGCCACCATATATTTT. The chain uses TRBV20-1 and TRBJ1-3, with D possibly TRBD1 on 5 matching bases. V lost 3 bases, J lost 9 bases, and 9 bases lay in between. This CDR3 spans 11 amino acids. The V gene's germline CDR1 is DFQATT and CDR2 SNEGSKA (reference sequence).

The chain uses TRBV5-6 and TRBJ2-5; possible D gene TRBD1, 5 bases. Germline V gene sequence: CDR1 SGHDT, CDR2 YYEEEE. The CDR3 runs to 15 residues. V lost 4 bases to trimming and J lost 5 bases, with 18 bases between them. The CDR3 spells CASSNQGRVRETQYF. In nucleotides, the CDR3 is TGTGCCAGCAGCAACCAGGGTAGGGTTAGGGAGACCCAGTACTTC.